This entry lists 7 T cell receptor beta chains sequenced from one sample in a study of neurological immune-mediated disorders. In TCRdb, the 5' RACE reads were re-called with MiXCR into one record per CDR3 protein. The sample lists about 46,000 distinct CDR3 sequences; 1.5% to 2% were seen once. Sequencing used PBMCs. Source of these receptors: a woman aged 40 to 55 with multiple sclerosis.

In its sample, this clonotype was seen many times. The V call is TRBV5-1, the J call TRBJ2-7; 9 nucleotides match TRBD1. The J segment lost 3 bases and the V segment lost 0 bases, leaving 4 bases of the junction unmatched. The length of the CDR3 is 15 residues. The germline V gene has CDR1 SGHRS and CDR2 YFSETQ. The CDR3 region has the DNA TGCGCCAGCAGCTTGGCGGGACAGGGTCTCTACGAGCAGTACTTC. Amino acids: CASSLAGQGLYEQYF. Looking up the rest from reference TRBV5-1 and TRBJ2-7 gives the full variable domain: KAGVTQTPRYLIKTRGQQVTLSCSPISGHRSVSWYQQTPGQGLQFLFEYFSETQRNKGNFPGRFSGRQFSNSRSEMNVSTLELGDSALYLCASSLAGQGLYEQYFGPGTRLTVT.

This clonotype came up many times. V usage is TRBV20-1 and J usage is TRBJ1-2; D perhaps matches TRBD1 (5 bases). Germline loops: CDR1 DFQATT, CDR2 SNEGSKA (reference sequence). The CDR3 has 12 amino acids. V lost 3 bases and J lost 3, with 8 bases in between. In nucleotides, the CDR3 is TGCAGTGCTAGTCTGACAGACTATGGCTACACCTTC. Translating gives CSASLTDYGYTF.

This clonotype was seen ten or more times. The CDR3 DNA reads TGCGCCAGCAGTGTGCAGGGTGATCAGCCCCAGCATTTT. This gives the protein CASSVQGDQPQHF. The chain links TRBV10-2 to TRBJ1-5, with a tentative D call TRBD1 (5 bases). V was pared by 4 bases and J by 5 bases, with 9 bases between. CDR1 is WSHSY and CDR2 is SAAADI in the germline V gene. This CDR3 comprises 13 residues.

This clonotype was counted many times. The chain links TRBV5-6 to TRBJ2-7; maybe TRBD2 (7 bases). The CDR3 covers 14 residues. Germline V gene sequence: CDR1 SGHDT, CDR2 YYEEEE. Trimming left V 1 base short and J 4 bases short, with 12 bases between. For the CDR3, the DNA is TGTGCCAGCAGCTTGAGGGGAGGGGGATACGAGCAGTACTTC. It encodes CASSLRGGGYEQYF.

This clonotype was seen repeatedly, ten times or more. The chain links TRBV20-1 to TRBJ2-3; 9 positions match TRBD2. With V trimmed by 3 bases and J by 2 bases, 6 bases remained unmatched. The CDR3 consists of 15 residues. Germline V gives CDR1 DFQATT, CDR2 SNEGSKA (reference sequence). CDR3 amino acids: CSASPAGGLTDTQYF. The DNA of the CDR3 is TGCAGTGCTAGTCCAGCGGGGGGCCTCACAGATACGCAGTATTTT.

Only a few counts were recorded for this clonotype. V and J are TRBV2 and TRBJ1-5, with D maybe TRBD1 (5 bases). V was clipped by 1 base and J by 2 bases, with 12 bases between them. CDR1 is SNHLY, CDR2 FYNNEI, per germline. The CDR3 totals 16 residues. This CDR3 is CASSEGAGRRNQPQHF. In DNA form, the CDR3 reads TGTGCCAGCAGTGAAGGCGCAGGGCGGCGCAATCAGCCCCAGCATTTT.

This clonotype was observed at least ten times. The chain carries TRBV19 and TRBJ2-3, with 7 bases lining up with TRBD1. CDR1 LNHDA and CDR2 SQIVND come from the germline V gene (reference sequence). This CDR3 spans 13 amino acids. V was pared by 6 bases and J by 6 bases, with 6 bases of the junction left unmatched. The CDR3 nucleotides are TGTGCCAGTAGCGACACCAGGGGGGATACGCAGTATTTT. Encoded protein: CASSDTRGDTQYF.